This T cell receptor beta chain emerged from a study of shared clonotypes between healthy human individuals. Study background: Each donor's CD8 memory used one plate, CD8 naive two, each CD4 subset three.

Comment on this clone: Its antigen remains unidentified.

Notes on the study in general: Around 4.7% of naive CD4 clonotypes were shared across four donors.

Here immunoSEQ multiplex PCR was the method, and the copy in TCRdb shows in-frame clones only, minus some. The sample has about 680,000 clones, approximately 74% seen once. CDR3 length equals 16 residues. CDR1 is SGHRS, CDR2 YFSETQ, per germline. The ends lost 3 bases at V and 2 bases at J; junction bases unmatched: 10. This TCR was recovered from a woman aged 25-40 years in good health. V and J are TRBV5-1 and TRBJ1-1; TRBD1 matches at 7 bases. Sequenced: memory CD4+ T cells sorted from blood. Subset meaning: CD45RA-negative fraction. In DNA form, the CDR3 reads TGCGCCAGCAGCTATACCGGGACAGATAGTAACACTGAAGCTTTCTTT. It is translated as CASSYTGTDSNTEAFF.